The 22 T cell receptor beta chains presented below share a single source sample, sequenced in a study of blood T cell repertoires in COVID-19. Libraries were prepared by immunoSEQ multiplex PCR; TCRdb keeps only in-frame clonotypes and omits some of them. In the table there are approximately 220,000 clones, roughly 80% of which are singletons. Material: PBMCs or T cells enriched from blood (not recorded which). These receptors were collected from a woman between 50 and 59 years old who had been exposed to COVID-19.

The rearrangement uses TRBV5-1 and TRBJ2-1, with 10 bases lining up with TRBD2. V shed 2 bases and J 3 bases; nucleotides not matched to a gene: 2. CDR1 is SGHRS and CDR2 is YFSETQ in the germline V gene. This CDR3 is 15 amino acids long. The CDR3 reads CASSFERGGYNEQFF. CDR3 DNA sequence: TGCGCCAGCAGCTTCGAGCGGGGGGGCTACAATGAGCAGTTCTTC.

The chain uses TRBV27 and TRBJ2-2, with 9 nucleotides matching TRBD2. The CDR3 is made up of 16 amino acids. The trim removed 7 bases at V and 7 bases at J, leaving 13 bases unmatched. Germline V gene data show CDR1 as MNHEY and CDR2 as SMNVEV (reference sequence). The CDR3 DNA reads as TGTGCCAGCAAGGTGGCTAGCGGGGTCCCGGGCGGGGAGCTGTTTTTT. Encoded protein: CASKVASGVPGGELFF.

The J gene is TRBJ2-3, the V gene TRBV7-3, with 7 bases that match TRBD2. After removal of 1 base from V and 0 bases from J, the junction contained 4 bases not matched to a gene. CDR1 is SGHTA and CDR2 is FQGTGA in the germline V gene. The length of the CDR3 is 16 residues. The CDR3 spells CASSLNSGWSTDTQYF. CDR3 nucleotides: TGTGCCAGCAGCTTAAATAGCGGGTGGAGCACAGATACGCAGTATTTT.

This rearrangement joins TRBV5-4 to TRBJ1-1, with D possibly matching TRBD1 (6 bases). The germline V and J ends were trimmed by 4 bases and 6 bases, with 13 bases remaining between them. Germline assignment: CDR1 SGHNT and CDR2 YYREEE (reference sequence). The CDR3 is made up of 13 amino acids. Written as DNA, the CDR3 is TGTGCCAGCAGCCCTGGGGGCAGCTCTGAAGCTTTCTTT. Translation gives CASSPGGSSEAFF.

This clone has a single count. The chain employs TRBV5-4 and TRBJ2-7, with TRBD1 matching over 11 bases. This CDR3 has 14 amino acids. Germline V lookup: CDR1 SGHNT, CDR2 YYREEE (reference sequence). J lost 4 bases, V lost 3 bases, and 3 bases had no gene match. This chain's CDR3 is CASSSGTGGYEQYF. The CDR3 nucleotides are TGTGCCAGCAGCTCCGGGACAGGGGGTTACGAGCAGTACTTC.

This chain joins TRBV5-8 and TRBJ1-4, with TRBD1 matching over 9 bases. With 0 bases clipped from V and 6 bases from J, the junction kept 3 bases outside the gene matches. Germline V CDR1 and CDR2: SGHTS, YDEGEE. This CDR3 has 15 residues. In nucleotides, the CDR3 is TGTGCCAGCAGCTTGGAGGGACAGGGAGATGAAAAACTGTTTTTT. Protein: CASSLEGQGDEKLFF.

The chain links TRBV19 to TRBJ1-4; maybe TRBD1 (6 bases). The length of the CDR3 is 14 residues. V was clipped by 4 bases and J by 5 bases, with 11 bases between them. Germline lookup yields CDR1 LNHDA and CDR2 SQIVND (reference sequence). The CDR3 spells CASSTTGSNEKLFF. The CDR3 DNA reads as TGTGCCAGTAGTACCACAGGGTCCAATGAAAAACTGTTTTTT.

This clone was seen more than once but under ten times. The CDR3 coding sequence is TGTGCCAGCAGCAACGGGGGGACAGGAGAACCAAATTCACCCCTCCACTTT. Protein product: CASSNGGTGEPNSPLHF. The chain combines TRBV21-1 with TRBJ1-6; whether TRBD1, the table's D call, matches the DNA was not checked. TRBV21-1 counts as a pseudogene. The CDR3 runs to 17 residues.

This rearrangement joins TRBV19 to TRBJ1-6, with 9 bases identical to TRBD1. The CDR3 sequence is 14 residues long. CDR1 and CDR2 (germline): LNHDA, SQIVND (reference sequence). Unmatched junction bases numbered 6, after V lost 5 bases and J lost 10 bases. Written as DNA, the CDR3 is TGTGCCAGTAGTGTGGACAGGGGAGGATCACCCCTCCACTTT. This sequence encodes CASSVDRGGSPLHF. Based on the CDR3 plus reference TRBV19 and TRBJ1-6, the full variable domain is DGGITQSPKYLFRKEGQNVTLSCEQNLNHDAMYWYRQDPGQGLRLIYYSQIVNDFQKGDIAEGYSVSREKKESFPLTVTSAQKNPTAFYLCASSVDRGGSPLHFGNGTRLTVT.

This clone appeared a few times. The chain has TRBV5-4 and TRBJ2-3, with D maybe TRBD2 (5 bases). The CDR3 runs 14 residues. Germline V CDR1 and CDR2: SGHNT, YYREEE (reference sequence). V lost 1 base and J 3 bases, leaving 9 bases between the germline ends. CDR3 coding DNA: TGTGCCAGCAGCTTGTTCGGCGGGACAGATACGCAGTATTTT. Translated, it gives CASSLFGGTDTQYF.

A few counts support this clone. This rearrangement joins TRBV7-2 to TRBJ2-7; perhaps TRBD2 as D (7 bases). The CDR3 extends over 16 amino acids. The V gene lost 2 bases and the J gene lost 3 bases, with 17 bases spanning the gap. Germline V gene data show CDR1 as SGHTA and CDR2 as FQGNSA. CDR3 loop: CASSLRGGGAVYEQYF. The CDR3 bases are TGTGCCAGCAGCTTAAGAGGAGGGGGGGCCGTCTACGAGCAGTACTTC.

The rearrangement joins TRBV7-9 to TRBJ1-1, with a weak D call TRBD1 (5 bases). CDR3 size: 13 residues. V gave up 4 bases and J gave up 4 bases, with 10 bases separating them. Germline V gives CDR1 SEHNR, CDR2 FQNEAQ (reference sequence). The chain's CDR3 is CASSSSQGTEAFF. The CDR3, as DNA: TGTGCCAGCAGCTCCTCCCAGGGCACTGAAGCTTTCTTT. The full variable domain, in which reference TRBV7-9 and TRBJ1-1 provide the parts outside the CDR3, is DTGVSQNPRHKITKRGQNVTFRCDPISEHNRLYWYRQTLGQGPEFLTYFQNEAQLEKSRLLSDRFSAERPKGSFSTLEIQRTEQGDSAMYLCASSSSQGTEAFFGQGTRLTVV.

DNA for the CDR3: TGCAGCTGGACAGGGCCCTACGAGCAGTACTTC. The encoded protein is CSWTGPYEQYF. The rearrangement links TRBV20-1 to TRBJ2-7; TRBD1 matches 8 bases. The CDR3 has 11 amino acids. CDR1 and CDR2 from the germline V gene are DFQATT and SNEGSKA (reference sequence).

The V gene is TRBV5-1, the J gene TRBJ1-3; 12 bases match TRBD1. CDR1 is SGHRS, CDR2 YFSETQ, per germline. V dropped 4 bases and J dropped 4; count of bases not matched to a gene: 9. The CDR3 length is 17 residues. The CDR3 region has the DNA TGCGCCAGCAGCGTGGCCGGGACAGGGGGCGTGGGAAACACCATATATTTT. It yields the protein CASSVAGTGGVGNTIYF.

The V gene is TRBV6-2 or TRBV6-3, the J gene TRBJ2-3, with D hard to call. Germline V gene data show CDR1 as MNHEY and CDR2 as SVGEGT. The CDR3 covers 11 residues. Trimming cost V 4 bases and J 5 bases, with 4 bases left between them. The CDR3 DNA is TGTGCCAGCAGTTCCCTAGATACGCAGTATTTT. Its translation is CASSSLDTQYF.

The rearrangement links TRBV12-3 or TRBV12-4 to TRBJ1-1, with D hard to call. This CDR3 has 12 residues. V lost 6 bases, J lost 8 bases, and 13 bases lay in between. CDR3 DNA: TGTGCCAGCAGCCCCTGGACTGACGAAGCTTTCTTT. Encoded protein: CASSPWTDEAFF.

V gene TRBV9 combines with J gene TRBJ2-3; TRBD2 agrees at 10 bases. Germline lookup yields CDR1 SGDLS and CDR2 YYNGEE. V lost 0 bases, J lost 2 bases, and 6 bases stayed unmatched. CDR3 size: 17 residues. The CDR3 bases are TGTGCCAGCAGCGTAGAAGCTAGCGGGGGATACACAGATACGCAGTATTTT. This codes for CASSVEASGGYTDTQYF. Supplemented by reference TRBV9 and TRBJ2-3, the full variable domain reads DSGVTQTPKHLITATGQRVTLRCSPRSGDLSVYWYQQSLDQGLQFLIQYYNGEERAKGNILERFSAQQFPDLHSELNLSSLELGDSALYFCASSVEASGGYTDTQYFGPGTRLTVL.

The table lists this clone with a count of one. J is TRBJ1-6 and V is TRBV7-9, with 8 bases that match TRBD1. Germline CDR1 and CDR2: SEHNR and FQNEAQ (reference sequence). This CDR3 contains 16 residues. V lost 3 bases, J lost 6 bases, and 7 bases stayed unmatched. This CDR3 reads CASSLWTGIGNSPLHF. The CDR3 DNA reads as TGTGCCAGCAGCTTGTGGACAGGGATTGGTAATTCACCCCTCCACTTT.

The J gene is TRBJ1-2, the V gene TRBV29-1; 7 nucleotides align to TRBD1. The ends lost 2 bases at V and 4 bases at J; junction bases unmatched: 4. CDR1 is SQVTM, CDR2 ANQGSEA, per germline. There are 13 residues in the CDR3. The CDR3 DNA sequence: TGCAGCGTTGAATGGACAGGAGTCTATGGCTACACCTTC. Translated, it gives CSVEWTGVYGYTF. Looking up the rest from reference TRBV29-1 and TRBJ1-2 gives the full variable domain: SAVISQKPSRDICQRGTSLTIQCQVDSQVTMMFWYRQQPGQSLTLIATANQGSEATYESGFVIDKFPISRPNLTFSTLTVSNMSPEDSSIYLCSVEWTGVYGYTFGSGTRLTVV.

This chain uses TRBV19 with TRBJ1-5; D uncertain. The V gene lost 5 bases and the J gene lost 9 bases, with 14 bases spanning the gap. CDR1 is LNHDA and CDR2 is SQIVND in the germline V gene (reference sequence). This CDR3 region has 13 residues. For the CDR3, the DNA is TGTGCCAGTAGTGTGGAGACCGTGAGGCCCCAGCATTTT. Protein sequence: CASSVETVRPQHF.

The rearrangement joins TRBV7-9 to TRBJ1-1, with a tentative D call TRBD1 (5 bases). Germline values: CDR1 SEHNR, CDR2 FQNEAQ (reference sequence). Trimming left V 5 bases short and J 3 bases short, with 16 bases between. This CDR3 has 15 amino acids. The CDR3 DNA is TGTGCCAGCAGCCATCCGGGGCCGGGGGACACTGAAGCTTTCTTT. Translating gives CASSHPGPGDTEAFF.

J is TRBJ2-7 and V is TRBV3-1 (or the pseudogene TRBV3-2); 9 bases match TRBD2. This CDR3 has 15 residues. V was clipped by 1 base and J by 5 bases; unmatched bases: 6. Germline V gene sequence: CDR1 LGHDT, CDR2 YNNKEL (reference sequence). This chain's CDR3 is CASSQAAGGLNEQYF. In DNA, the CDR3 is TGTGCCAGCAGCCAAGCGGCGGGGGGGCTCAACGAGCAGTACTTC.